This record looks at one T cell receptor beta chain sequence and its context. CDR3 length equals 17 residues. The germline gives CDR1 SEHNR, CDR2 FQNEAQ (reference sequence). V gave up 5 bases and J gave up 0 bases; unmatched junction bases: 12. The data were obtained in a study of blood T cell repertoires in COVID-19. Study overall: Acute-phase and convalescent COVID-19 samples originated in the United States, Italy and Spain.

The protocol was immunoSEQ multiplex PCR, while the TCRdb copy is restricted to in-frame clones and leaves out a portion. Among some 330,000 clones, 70% to 90% were seen once, and the ten largest hold over 3.5%. This TCR came from a man in his thirties or forties who had recovered from COVID-19. The sequenced sample was PBMCs or T cells enriched from blood (not recorded which). This chain uses TRBV7-9 with TRBJ2-5, with TRBD2 matching over 7 bases. CDR3 region: CASSHWGTTTNQETQYF. CDR3 sequence (DNA): TGTGCCAGCAGCCATTGGGGGACTACGACAAACCAAGAGACCCAGTACTTC. The full variable domain, completed using reference TRBV7-9 and TRBJ2-5, is DTGVSQNPRHKITKRGQNVTFRCDPISEHNRLYWYRQTLGQGPEFLTYFQNEAQLEKSRLLSDRFSAERPKGSFSTLEIQRTEQGDSAMYLCASSHWGTTTNQETQYFGPGTRLLVL.